This TCR beta chain came from a study of blood T cell repertoires in COVID-19. This clone was counted a few times. CDR3 size: 13 residues. V was trimmed by 1 base and J by 4 bases, leaving 5 bases between them. The germline V gene encodes CDR1 MNHNS and CDR2 SASEGT. Sequenced by immunoSEQ multiplex PCR; TCRdb stores in-frame clones only, minus some. The table lists 70,000 or so clones, roughly 82% of them singletons. The chain recombines TRBV6-1 with TRBJ1-5, with no clear D. Sequencing input: peripheral blood. The TCR sequence derives from a human donor in a cohort sampled during active COVID-19. The CDR3 spells CASSEGPNQPQHF. The CDR3 nucleotides are TGTGCCAGCAGTGAAGGGCCTAATCAGCCCCAGCATTTT.